This passage covers 24 T cell receptor beta chains from one sample sequenced in a study of OX40 agonist ivuxolimab in advanced cancers. Clones were sequenced by immunoSEQ multiplex PCR, and TCRdb holds only the in-frame ones, with some missing. The table lists approximately 55,000 clones, roughly nine tenths of them singletons, with approximately 16% in the top ten. The sequencing here drew on CD4+ or CD8+ T cells sorted from blood, taken in a trial of the OX40 agonist ivuxolimab. All receptors derive from an adult with an advanced solid tumor such as melanoma, head and neck, liver or kidney cancer.

This clone is a singleton in its sample. CDR3 in DNA: TGTGCCAGCAGCCAAGACCAGGGGCGGCCCACAGGCTACACCTTC. Amino acid sequence: CASSQDQGRPTGYTF. The V call is TRBV14, the J call TRBJ1-2; tentative D call: TRBD1 (6 bases). V shed 0 bases and J shed 8 bases, with 16 bases lying between them. Germline V gene lookup returns CDR1 SGHDN and CDR2 FVKESK. This CDR3 contains 15 residues.

The chain has TRBV6-6 and TRBJ2-3; no firm D call. CDR3 size: 13 residues. Per germline, CDR1 MNHNY and CDR2 SVGAGI (reference sequence). Trimming removed 6 bases from V and 4 bases from J, with 11 bases in between. The CDR3 spells CASSLDRSDTQYF. CDR3 DNA sequence: TGTGCCAGCAGCCTCGATAGGTCAGATACGCAGTATTTT.

This clone showed up just once. The rearrangement links TRBV6-1 to TRBJ2-1; D not certain. The length of the CDR3 is 15 residues. Germline assignment: CDR1 MNHNS and CDR2 SASEGT. V lost 2 bases to trimming and J lost 0 bases, with 8 bases between them. The CDR3 is CASSESAYSYNEQFF. Written as DNA, the CDR3 is TGTGCCAGCAGTGAATCGGCGTACTCCTACAATGAGCAGTTCTTC.

The V and J genes are TRBV7-8 and TRBJ2-2, with 8 bases that match TRBD1. Trimming took 5 bases from V and 1 from J; bases not matched to a gene: 12. There are 18 residues in the CDR3. Germline-derived CDR1 and CDR2 are SGHVS and FQNEAQ. In DNA, the CDR3 is TGTGCCAGCAGCCCAGCGGTAAAGACAGGGGTGAACACCGGGGAGCTGTTTTTT. This codes for CASSPAVKTGVNTGELFF.

The chain links TRBV6-5 to TRBJ1-5; D not certain. Per germline, CDR1 MNHEY and CDR2 SVGAGI. V lost 1 base and J 5 bases, leaving 6 bases between the germline ends. The length of the CDR3 is 13 residues. This CDR3 is CASSYYSDQPQHF. The CDR3 DNA is TGTGCCAGCAGTTACTATTCCGATCAGCCCCAGCATTTT.

This chain links TRBV7-3 with TRBJ2-1; 13 nucleotides align to TRBD2. This CDR3 comprises 17 residues. Trimming removed 0 bases from V and 10 bases from J; junction bases left unmatched: 9. The germline gives CDR1 SGHTA, CDR2 FQGTGA. The CDR3 protein is CASSLTGLAGYSGEQFF. CDR3 nucleotides: TGTGCCAGCAGCTTAACGGGACTAGCGGGGTACTCTGGAGAGCAGTTCTTC.

The chain combines TRBV6-5 with TRBJ2-5; D uncertain. V lost 2 bases and J lost 5, with 9 bases in between. The CDR3 contains 13 residues. Germline loops: CDR1 MNHEY, CDR2 SVGAGI. The CDR3 sequence is CASSYGPAETQYF. The CDR3 bases are TGTGCCAGCAGTTACGGTCCCGCCGAGACCCAGTACTTC.

J is TRBJ2-7 and V is TRBV6-6, with D tentatively TRBD2 (5 bases). Trimming took off 1 base at V and 6 bases at J, with 10 bases between the two ends. Germline V gene sequence: CDR1 MNHNY, CDR2 SVGAGI (reference sequence). CDR3 length: 13 residues. The DNA for the CDR3 is TGTGCCAGCAGTTACTTGGGGAGCCTCGAGCAGTACTTC. Translating it yields CASSYLGSLEQYF.

The J gene is TRBJ1-1, the V gene TRBV18; the D gene is possibly TRBD1 (6 bases). Germline V gene lookup returns CDR1 KGHSH and CDR2 LQKENI. This CDR3 has 14 residues. Trimming took 4 bases from V and 0 from J, leaving 9 bases between them. This CDR3 is CASSLDRLNTEAFF. The DNA for the CDR3 is TGTGCCAGCTCACTCGACAGGCTGAACACTGAAGCTTTCTTT.

The chain carries TRBV7-3 and TRBJ2-2; TRBD2 aligns across 8 bases. The CDR3 has 18 amino acids. Germline assignment: CDR1 SGHTA and CDR2 FQGTGA. J was trimmed by 4 bases and V by 0 bases; bases with no gene match: 10. CDR3 nucleotide sequence: TGTGCCAGCAGCTTAACGTGGGGATCCGGGAGGGGCACCGGGGAGCTGTTTTTT. Translated: CASSLTWGSGRGTGELFF.

The rearrangement uses TRBV7-2 and TRBJ1-1, with D unclear. Germline CDR1 and CDR2: SGHTA and FQGNSA. The ends were cut back, 4 bases at V and 0 bases at J, with 9 bases in the middle. The CDR3 is made up of 14 amino acids. The chain's CDR3 is CASSSGFMNTEAFF. DNA for the CDR3: TGTGCCAGCAGCTCGGGGTTTATGAACACTGAAGCTTTCTTT. Variable domain in full (rest from reference TRBV7-2 and TRBJ1-1): GAGVSQSPSNKVTEKGKDVELRCDPISGHTALYWYRQSLGQGLEFLIYFQGNSAPDKSGLPSDRFSAERTGGSVSTLTIQRTQQEDSAVYLCASSSGFMNTEAFFGQGTRLTVV.

The chain recombines TRBV28 with TRBJ1-1, with a weak D call TRBD1 (5 bases). V was shortened by 7 bases and J by 1 base, with 16 bases between the two germline ends. CDR1 is MDHEN and CDR2 is SYDVKM in the germline V gene. The CDR3 is 15 residues long. The CDR3 loop is CASTLKGLANTEAFF. CDR3 in DNA: TGTGCCAGCACCCTAAAGGGACTCGCGAACACTGAAGCTTTCTTT.

The V and J genes are TRBV6-6 and TRBJ2-7; TRBD2 matches 10 bases. CDR1 and CDR2 from the germline V gene are MNHNY and SVGAGI (reference sequence). The V and J ends lost 2 bases and 4 bases, in that order; junction bases with no gene match: 2. The CDR3 has 14 amino acids. CDR3 nucleotide sequence: TGTGCCAGCAGTTACCGGACTAGCGGTTACGAGCAGTACTTC. Translated, it gives CASSYRTSGYEQYF.

The chain combines TRBV19 with TRBJ1-2, with D possibly matching TRBD1 (6 bases). The CDR3 runs 12 residues. V was trimmed by 6 bases and J by 8 bases, leaving 13 bases between them. CDR1 is LNHDA, CDR2 SQIVND, per germline (reference sequence). The CDR3, as DNA: TGTGCCAGTAGACCGGGACACGGGGGCTACACCTTC. Translated: CASRPGHGGYTF.

V and J are TRBV19 and TRBJ2-7; 9 bases map to TRBD2. The CDR3 totals 15 residues. V lost 0 bases to trimming and J lost 6 bases; unmatched junction nucleotides: 6. Germline V CDR1 and CDR2: LNHDA, SQIVND (reference sequence). CDR3 residues: CASSIEASGIGEQYF. Written as DNA, the CDR3 is TGTGCCAGTAGTATAGAGGCTAGCGGGATTGGCGAGCAGTACTTC.

This clone has just one count. The rearrangement joins TRBV7-3 to TRBJ2-1; 9 positions match TRBD2. Trimming removed 1 base from V and 5 bases from J; junction bases left unmatched: 6. The CDR3 has 16 amino acids. Germline V lookup: CDR1 SGHTA, CDR2 FQGTGA. In DNA form, the CDR3 reads TGTGCCAGCAGCTTAATTATAGGGACTAGCCACAATGAGCAGTTCTTC. Residues: CASSLIIGTSHNEQFF.

Of note for this clone: The same CDR3 can be traced to other DNA sequences in this sample. The chain is built from TRBV7-2 and TRBJ2-2; D is perhaps TRBD2 (5 bases). The CDR3 loop spans 16 amino acids. The germline CDR1 and CDR2 sequences are SGHTA and FQGNSA. V lost 1 base to trimming and J lost 4 bases, with 13 bases between them. The CDR3 loop reads CASSLVASLSTGELFF. DNA for the CDR3: TGTGCCAGCAGCTTAGTGGCTAGCTTATCCACCGGGGAGCTGTTTTTT.

This chain links TRBV6-6 with TRBJ1-4; the D gene is possibly TRBD1 (5 bases). This CDR3 contains 12 residues. The germline V gene has CDR1 MNHNY and CDR2 SVGAGI (reference sequence). Trimming took off 8 bases at V and 8 bases at J, with 12 bases between the two ends. DNA of the CDR3: TGTGCCAGCCGTCGGGGGACCGAAAAACTGTTTTTT. Translating gives CASRRGTEKLFF.

This chain connects TRBV19 to TRBJ2-1; D may be TRBD1 (5 bases). This CDR3 spans 16 amino acids. The germline CDR1 and CDR2 sequences are LNHDA and SQIVND (reference sequence). The ends were cut back, 1 base at V and 0 bases at J, with 10 bases in the middle. CDR3 amino acids: CASSIADSRSYNEQFF. The CDR3 coding sequence is TGTGCCAGTAGTATAGCCGACAGTCGCTCCTACAATGAGCAGTTCTTC. The full variable domain, completed using reference TRBV19 and TRBJ2-1, is DGGITQSPKYLFRKEGQNVTLSCEQNLNHDAMYWYRQDPGQGLRLIYYSQIVNDFQKGDIAEGYSVSREKKESFPLTVTSAQKNPTAFYLCASSIADSRSYNEQFFGPGTRLTVL.

The count of this clone is one. The chain carries TRBV19 and TRBJ2-3; D is perhaps TRBD1 or TRBD2 (6 bases each). Trimming took 2 bases from V and 4 from J, leaving 10 bases between them. The CDR3 is 14 residues long. The germline CDR1 and CDR2 sequences are LNHDA and SQIVND (reference sequence). CDR3 coding DNA: TGTGCCAGTAGTATATCCGGGGGCGCAGATACGCAGTATTTT. It is translated as CASSISGGADTQYF.

In this sample, this clone turned up once. The V gene is TRBV7-6, the J gene TRBJ2-7; D tentatively reads TRBD1 or TRBD2 (6 bases each). V lost 1 base and J lost 0, with 13 bases in between. From germline, CDR1 is SGHVS and CDR2 FNYEAQ. The CDR3 covers 16 residues. CDR3 protein: CASSLEGRGGSYEQYF. As DNA, the CDR3 is TGTGCCAGCAGCTTAGAGGGCAGGGGAGGCTCCTACGAGCAGTACTTC.

This chain links TRBV7-9 with TRBJ2-5, with 7 bases lining up with TRBD2. J lost 2 bases, V lost 3 bases, and 15 bases had no gene match. Germline V gives CDR1 SEHNR, CDR2 FQNEAQ (reference sequence). The CDR3 contains 18 residues. The CDR3 DNA sequence: TGTGCCAGCAGCTTGTTCATAGGGCTGGGAGCGGGACAAGAGACCCAGTACTTC. It encodes CASSLFIGLGAGQETQYF. Full variable domain (outside the CDR3, taken from reference TRBV7-9 and TRBJ2-5): DTGVSQNPRHKITKRGQNVTFRCDPISEHNRLYWYRQTLGQGPEFLTYFQNEAQLEKSRLLSDRFSAERPKGSFSTLEIQRTEQGDSAMYLCASSLFIGLGAGQETQYFGPGTRLLVL.

The chain has TRBV28 and TRBJ1-4; TRBD1 might be the D (5 bases). Germline lookup yields CDR1 MDHEN and CDR2 SYDVKM. Trimming cost V 6 bases and J 5 bases, with 19 bases left between them. This CDR3 is 16 amino acids long. Written as DNA, the CDR3 is TGTGCCAGCAGGAACCGCGGGGTTAAGGGGAATGAAAAACTGTTTTTT. Residues: CASRNRGVKGNEKLFF.

V and J are TRBV6-5 and TRBJ2-3; 7 bases line up with TRBD1. The CDR3 covers 13 residues. Germline CDR1 reads MNHEY; CDR2 reads SVGAGI. V was pared by 0 bases and J by 10 bases, with 4 bases of the junction left unmatched. The CDR3 region has the DNA TGTGCCAGCAGTTACTCGGGACAGTCGCCGCAGTATTTT. Translating gives CASSYSGQSPQYF.